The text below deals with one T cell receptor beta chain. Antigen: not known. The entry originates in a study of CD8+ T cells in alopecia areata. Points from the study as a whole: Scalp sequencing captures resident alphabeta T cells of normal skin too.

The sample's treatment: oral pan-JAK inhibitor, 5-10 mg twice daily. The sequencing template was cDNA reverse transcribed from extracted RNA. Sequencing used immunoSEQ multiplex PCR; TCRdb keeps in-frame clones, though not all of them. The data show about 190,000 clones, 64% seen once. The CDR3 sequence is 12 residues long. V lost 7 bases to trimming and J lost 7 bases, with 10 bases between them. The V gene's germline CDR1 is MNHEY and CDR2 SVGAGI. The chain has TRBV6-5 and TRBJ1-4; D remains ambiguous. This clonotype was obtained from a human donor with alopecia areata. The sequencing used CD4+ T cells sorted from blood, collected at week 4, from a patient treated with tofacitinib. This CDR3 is CASTAVGEKLFF. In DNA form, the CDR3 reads TGTGCCAGCACCGCAGTAGGTGAAAAACTGTTTTTT.